The clone carrying this TCR beta chain was picked up one time. The antigen is unknown. PCR used 60 Vbeta primers and 13 Jbeta primers. The protocol was immunoSEQ multiplex PCR, while the TCRdb copy is restricted to in-frame clones and leaves out a portion. This table has 75,000 to 100,000 clones, around 70% appearing once. This specimen belongs to a study of cytomegalovirus exposure and HLA in healthy donors. Study results and caveats: TCR beta sequences numbering 16,951 were associated with HLA alleles at 0.05 false discovery rate in a later analysis. The likely explanation for a cluster of highly shared sequence variants was sequencing artifact. The classifier, whose performance was assessed in both the original and validation cohorts, reportedly diagnosed cytomegalovirus status with high specificity and sensitivity.

This clonotype was sampled from a man between 60 and 75 years old in good health and CMV-seronegative. Sequences were obtained from PBMCs.

CDR3 sequence reads: CASMTSVPYEQYF. In DNA, the CDR3 is TGTGCCAGCATGACTAGCGTCCCCTACGAGCAGTACTTC. The gene calls are TRBV28 and TRBJ2-7, with 8 bases matching TRBD2. The CDR3 runs to 13 residues. CDR1 and CDR2 from the germline V gene are MDHEN and SYDVKM. V lost 7 bases and J lost 2; bases outside the gene matches: 4.